Below are 4 T cell receptor beta chains sequenced from a single sample in a study of T cells in Graves' hyperthyroidism and ophthalmopathy. It was RNA transcripts that yielded the amplified TCR beta CDR3 regions. The primer set for the first-round RT-PCR of the TCR CDR3 was HTBI. TCRdb reprocessed the multiplex PCR reads via MiXCR and lists one record per CDR3 protein. The repertoire holds some 210,000 distinct CDR3 sequences, with roughly a sixth as singletons. The sample comprised blood. The source is a man aged 45-60 years with Graves' hyperthyroidism.

This clonotype turned up a few times. This chain uses TRBV19 with TRBJ2-3; D remains ambiguous. V was pared by 3 bases and J by 6 bases, with 10 bases between. The CDR3 spans 13 residues. Germline V gene data show CDR1 as LNHDA and CDR2 as SQIVND (reference sequence). Here the CDR3 DNA reads TGTGCCAGTAGTATGGCCGCCCAGGATACGCAGTATTTT. Its translation is CASSMAAQDTQYF. The full variable domain, in which reference TRBV19 and TRBJ2-3 provide the parts outside the CDR3, is DGGITQSPKYLFRKEGQNVTLSCEQNLNHDAMYWYRQDPGQGLRLIYYSQIVNDFQKGDIAEGYSVSREKKESFPLTVTSAQKNPTAFYLCASSMAAQDTQYFGPGTRLTVL.

This chain uses TRBV4-1 with TRBJ2-7; TRBD2 matches at 8 bases. Trimming at V came to 2 bases and at J to 2 bases, leaving 8 bases not matched to a gene. The CDR3 extends over 16 amino acids. CDR1 and CDR2 from the germline V gene are MGHRA and YSYEKL. The CDR3 loop reads CASSQSPSGLPYEQYF. The CDR3 DNA reads TGCGCCAGCAGCCAAAGTCCTAGCGGGCTACCCTACGAGCAGTACTTC.

With respect to this clonotype: At one end the junction does not follow the germline gene, possibly because of a read error. This chain uses TRBV5-1 with TRBJ2-7; the D gene is possibly TRBD2 (6 bases). CDR1 and CDR2 (germline): SGHRS, YFSETQ. This CDR3 spans 14 amino acids. The chain's CDR3 is CAGSLSSGRYEQYF. DNA for the CDR3: TGCGCCGGCAGCTTGTCATCAGGGAGGTACGAGCAGTACTTC. The full variable domain, in which reference TRBV5-1 and TRBJ2-7 provide the parts outside the CDR3, is KAGVTQTPRYLIKTRGQQVTLSCSPISGHRSVSWYQQTPGQGLQFLFEYFSETQRNKGNFPGRFSGRQFSNSRSEMNVSTLELGDSALYLCAGSLSSGRYEQYFGPGTRLTVT.

This clonotype was seen only a few times. CDR3 loop: CASSLWWAIKNIQYF. In DNA form, the CDR3 reads TGTGCCAGCAGCTTATGGTGGGCTATTAAAAACATTCAGTACTTC. The chain uses TRBV5-6 and TRBJ2-4; D is uncertain. V was clipped by 2 bases and J by 4 bases, with 13 bases between them. The CDR3 contains 15 residues. Germline V gene lookup returns CDR1 SGHDT and CDR2 YYEEEE.